One and the same sample provided the 5 T cell receptor beta chains below, sequenced in a study of shared clonotypes between healthy human individuals. The repertoire was sequenced with immunoSEQ multiplex PCR; TCRdb's copy has only in-frame clones and lacks some. The table lists about 1,900,000 clones, less than 95% of them singletons. The naive CD8 subset, CD45RO-negative cells positively selected for CCR7, excluded terminally differentiated effector memory CD45RA+ cells. The specimen was naive CD8+ T cells sorted from blood. Every receptor here comes from a young man in good health.

The chain couples TRBV5-4 to TRBJ2-7; D is ambiguous. There are 15 residues in the CDR3. Looked up from germline, CDR1 is SGHNT and CDR2 is YYREEE (reference sequence). The V end was cut by 2 bases, the J end by 5 bases, with 17 bases between. The CDR3 spells CASSFKGSSPHEQYF. The DNA of the CDR3 is TGTGCCAGCAGCTTTAAAGGGTCTTCCCCCCACGAGCAGTACTTC.

J is TRBJ1-5 and V is TRBV5-1; D not certain. V lost 4 bases and J lost 7, with 15 bases in between. This CDR3 comprises 14 residues. In germline, CDR1 is SGHRS, CDR2 YFSETQ. The CDR3: CASSQEEGRQPQHF. In nucleotides, the CDR3 is TGCGCCAGCAGCCAGGAGGAGGGCAGGCAGCCCCAGCATTTT.

The table lists this clone with a count of one. A far larger clone differs by one base, so this is likely a read error. The rearrangement joins TRBV5-1 to TRBJ2-7; D not certain. The germline V gene encodes CDR1 SGHRS and CDR2 YFSETQ. The CDR3 sequence is 14 residues long. The CDR3 loop reads CASSFNGASYEQCF. CDR3 coding DNA: TGCGCCAGCAGCTTTAACGGAGCCTCCTACGAGCAGTGCTTC.

The V call is TRBV9, the J call TRBJ2-3; the D gene is possibly TRBD1 (5 bases). The CDR3 runs to 15 residues. Trimming pared 4 bases from V and 2 bases from J, leaving 14 bases between. CDR1 SGDLS and CDR2 YYNGEE come from the germline V gene. CDR3 bases: TGTGCCAGCAGCCTTCAGGGATGGGCCACAGATACGCAGTATTTT. Protein: CASSLQGWATDTQYF.

The chain recombines TRBV19 with TRBJ2-2, with 9 bases matching TRBD2. Per the germline V gene, CDR1 is LNHDA and CDR2 is SQIVND (reference sequence). V lost 7 bases to trimming and J lost 7 bases; unmatched junction nucleotides: 10. The CDR3 has 15 residues. CDR3 DNA: TGTGCCAGTACGGCCCTAGCGGGGATCGGCGGGGAGCTGTTTTTT. As protein: CASTALAGIGGELFF.